The rows below give T cell receptor beta chains drawn from one sample of a study of blood T cell repertoires in COVID-19. The assay was immunoSEQ multiplex PCR, and TCRdb's table has in-frame clones only and misses some. The sample carries 400,000 or so clones, 89% recorded once. The sequencing sample was made of peripheral blood. The receptors derive from a woman in her forties with COVID-19, enrolled during active disease. The CDR3 runs from the conserved cysteine through the conserved F or W. A D gene is named only where the DNA matches it firmly. Size is omitted from some rows. Given values are once, few, many or a class for expanded clones.

clone_size j_call d_call v_call cdr3_nt cdr3_aa
- TRBJ2-1 TRBD1 TRBV5-1 TGCGCCAGCAGCTTGGGGACAGGGGCCGGAAAAAATAAGGAGCAGTTCTTC CASSLGTGAGKNKEQFF
- TRBJ2-2 - TRBV18 TGTGCCAGCTCACCGGCTGGGGGGGCCACCGGGGAGCTGTTTTTT CASSPAGGATGELFF
- TRBJ2-1 TRBD2 TRBV7-9 TGTGCCAGCAGTTTTCCTGCGTTAGCGGGGGCATACAATGAGCAGTTCTTC CASSFPALAGAYNEQFF
- TRBJ2-3 TRBD2 TRBV7-3 TGTGCCAGCAGCTTCGGGACTAGCGGGAGGCCAGGAGCAGATACGCAGTATTTT CASSFGTSGRPGADTQYF
- TRBJ2-2 TRBD2 TRBV30 TGTGCCTGGAGCTTTCAAAGGCCTAGCGGGAGAAGGACCGGGGAGCTGTTTTTT CAWSFQRPSGRRTGELFF
few TRBJ1-3 - TRBV29-1 TGCAGCGTTGATACAGGTAGTTTTGGAAACACCATATATTTT CSVDTGSFGNTIYF
- TRBJ2-5 - TRBV6-6 TGTGCCAGCAGTTACTCCGGGATAGCCCCAGAGACCCAGTACTTC CASSYSGIAPETQYF
- TRBJ2-3 - TRBV27 TGTGCCAGCAGTCGGTCCGTAGCGGTTAGCACAGATACGCAGTATTTT CASSRSVAVSTDTQYF
- TRBJ1-1 - TRBV5-6 TGTGCCAGCAGCTTGCGGGGATCGGCTGAAGCTTTCTTT CASSLRGSAEAFF
- TRBJ1-3 TRBD1 TRBV9 TGTGCCAGCAGCGCGCAGGGACAGCTCTCTGGAAACACCATATATTTT CASSAQGQLSGNTIYF
- TRBJ1-1 - TRBV29-1 TGCAGCGTAGAGCTGACCGCGAGGGCTGAAGCTTTCTTT CSVELTARAEAFF
- TRBJ1-3 - TRBV5-5 TGTGCCAGCAGCCTTCAGGGAAACACCATATATTTT CASSLQGNTIYF
- TRBJ1-6 - TRBV15 TGTGCCACCAGCAGGAGCGGAGGGGCGGGGTCGAATTCACCCCTCCACTTT CATSRSGGAGSNSPLHF
- TRBJ2-1 - TRBV5-1 TGCGCCAGCAGCCCCTCGCCGGGGTCCTACAATGAGCAGTTCTTC CASSPSPGSYNEQFF
- TRBJ1-5 - TRBV19 TGTGCCAGTAGTGAAGTTTGGAGGGCATCCCAGCATTTT CASSEVWRASQHF
- TRBJ2-3 - TRBV12-5 TGTGCTAGTGGTTTGGTACTCCGTCCTCCTAGCAAGGTTTCAGATACGCAGTATTTT CASGLVLRPPSKVSDTQYF
- TRBJ2-2 - TRBV9 TGTGCCAGCAGCGTCGGTACGAACACCGGGGAGCTGTTTTTT CASSVGTNTGELFF
- TRBJ1-2 - TRBV7-3 TGTGCCAGCAGCTTAAACGAGGGCCTGGGCTACACCTTC CASSLNEGLGYTF
- TRBJ1-2 - TRBV18 TGTGCCAGCTCACCCCTCCCCCTTGACTATGGCTACACCTTC CASSPLPLDYGYTF
- TRBJ1-1 - TRBV20-1 TGCAGTGCTAGTCGAGGGACTGAAGCTTTCTTT CSASRGTEAFF
- TRBJ1-4 - TRBV11-2 TGTGCCAGCAGCTCGGGACTGATTCGAGCTGAAAAACTGTTTTTT CASSSGLIRAEKLFF
- TRBJ1-1 - TRBV11-3 TGTGCCAGCAGCGCCCAGGGGAACACTGAAGCTTTCTTT CASSAQGNTEAFF
- TRBJ1-1 - TRBV27 TGTGCCAGCAGTTTATCGGGGGGGCGCAACACTGAAGCTTTCTTT CASSLSGGRNTEAFF
- TRBJ2-7 - TRBV28 TGTGCCAGCAGTGTGAGCTCCTTCTACGAGCAGTACTTC CASSVSSFYEQYF
once TRBJ1-3 - TRBV6-1 TGTGCCAGCAGTGAAAGGAGGGGCTCTGGAAACACCATATATTTT CASSERRGSGNTIYF
- TRBJ2-7 - TRBV7-3 TGTGCCAGCAGCTTACTAACAGGGTACGAGCAGTACTTC CASSLLTGYEQYF
once TRBJ2-7 TRBD1 TRBV9 TGTGCCAGCAGCTCCCAGGGGGAAGGGGTCAACGAGCAGTACTTC CASSSQGEGVNEQYF
- TRBJ1-2 TRBD1 TRBV20-1 TGCAGTGCTAGTGGTCTCGTGGACAGGGCCGATATTAACTATGGCTACACCTTC CSASGLVDRADINYGYTF
- TRBJ2-6 TRBD1 TRBV5-4 TGTGCCAGCCTGTCAGGGGGCGAGGCCCCTGGGGCCAACGTCCTGACTTTC CASLSGGEAPGANVLTF
once TRBJ2-7 - TRBV7-2 TGTGCCAGCAGCTTTAGGGGTTACTACGAGCAGTACTTC CASSFRGYYEQYF
- TRBJ2-2 TRBD2 TRBV30 TGTGCCTGGGGACTTAGCGGGGGGGCCTTGGCCGGGGAGCTGTTTTTT CAWGLSGGALAGELFF
- TRBJ2-1 TRBD2 TRBV27 TGTGCCAGCAGTTTTCCCCGGACTAGCGGGAGTGTCGATGAGCAGTTCTTC CASSFPRTSGSVDEQFF
- TRBJ2-7 - TRBV6-5 TGTGCCAGCAGTTACCAAACCGGGACACAATACGAGCAGTACTTC CASSYQTGTQYEQYF
once TRBJ2-5 - TRBV4-2 TGTGCCAGCAGCCGATCAGGGGCAGGACAATCGGCCCAGTACTTC CASSRSGAGQSAQYF
- TRBJ2-7 - TRBV7-3 TGTGCCAGCAGCTTAATCGGGGGCGAGCAGTACTTC CASSLIGGEQYF
- TRBJ1-2 - TRBV28 TGTGCCAGCAGTTTATTCGAAGGGTGGGGCGGGGCGATGGAGGGCTACACCTTC CASSLFEGWGGAMEGYTF
- TRBJ2-3 - TRBV5-1 TGCGCCAGCAGCTGGGGCCACACAGATACGCAGTATTTT CASSWGHTDTQYF
- TRBJ2-1 - TRBV5-4 TGTGCCAGCAGCCTTAGGGAGGAGCAGTTCTTC CASSLREEQFF
- TRBJ1-5 - TRBV19 TGTGCCAGTAGCCCCGGGACACCAATGGCCCAGCCCCAGCATTTT CASSPGTPMAQPQHF
- TRBJ1-2 - TRBV7-9 TGTGCCAGCAGCCAGGACTGGTCCTATGGCTACACCTTC CASSQDWSYGYTF
- TRBJ2-3 - TRBV5-6 TGTGCCAGCAGCTTGAGAGCAGATACGCAGTATTTT CASSLRADTQYF
- TRBJ1-2 - TRBV12-3/TRBV12-4 TGTGCCAGCAGTTTATCGGGGGGCGGGGGCTACACCTTC CASSLSGGGGYTF
- TRBJ2-1 - TRBV19 TGTGCCAGTAGTGCCCGGGGAGCGGACCCGATCTACAATGAGCAGTTCTTC CASSARGADPIYNEQFF
- TRBJ2-2 - TRBV27 TGTGCCAGCAGACCCGGGACTCCCTTTGTGGAGCTGTTTTTT CASRPGTPFVELFF
- TRBJ1-2 - TRBV11-2 TGTGCCAGCAGCCGGAAAAACAGTTCCTATGGCTACACCTTC CASSRKNSSYGYTF
- TRBJ2-2 TRBD2 TRBV6-4 TGTGCCAGCAGAATGGGAGGGGACGCAAACACCGGGGAGCTGTTTTTT CASRMGGDANTGELFF
- TRBJ2-2 TRBD2 TRBV6-2/TRBV6-3 TGTGCCAGCAGTTACTCGACGTTCTGGCGGGAGCGGGACACCGGGGAGCTGTTTTTT CASSYSTFWRERDTGELFF
- TRBJ2-1 - TRBV6-6 TGTGCCAGCAGTAAGCTTGGGCAGGGGGGCCACAATGAGCAGTTCTTC CASSKLGQGGHNEQFF
once TRBJ1-2 TRBD1 TRBV4-3 TGCGCCAGCAGCCGCGGGACAGGGGGTGGCTATGGCTACACCTTC CASSRGTGGGYGYTF
- TRBJ1-1 - TRBV6-5 TGTGCCAGCAGCCGCTGGACAGAAGCTTTCTTT CASSRWTEAFF
once TRBJ1-5 TRBD1 TRBV4-2 TGTGCCAGCGGGTCATACGGGACAGGGGCGTTTCAGCCCCAGCATTTT CASGSYGTGAFQPQHF